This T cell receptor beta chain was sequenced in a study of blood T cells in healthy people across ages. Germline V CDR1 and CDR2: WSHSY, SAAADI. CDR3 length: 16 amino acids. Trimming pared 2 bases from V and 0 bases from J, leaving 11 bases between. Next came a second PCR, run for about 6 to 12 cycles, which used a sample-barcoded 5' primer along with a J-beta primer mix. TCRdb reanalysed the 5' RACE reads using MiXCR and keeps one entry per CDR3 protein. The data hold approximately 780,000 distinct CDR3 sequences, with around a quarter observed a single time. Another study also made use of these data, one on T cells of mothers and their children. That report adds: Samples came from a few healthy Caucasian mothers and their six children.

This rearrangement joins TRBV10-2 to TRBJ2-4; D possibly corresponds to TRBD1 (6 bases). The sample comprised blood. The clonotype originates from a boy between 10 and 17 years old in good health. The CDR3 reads CASSEGAGVAKNIQYF. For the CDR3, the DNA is TGCGCCAGCAGTGAGGGGGCAGGGGTAGCCAAAAACATTCAGTACTTC.